Below are 6 T cell receptor beta chains sequenced from a single sample in a study of shared clonotypes between healthy human individuals. Some clones are missing from TCRdb's copy, which holds only in-frame ones; the method was immunoSEQ multiplex PCR. The sample lists some 1,400,000 clones; approximately 97% were seen once. The sequencing sample was made of naive CD4+ T cells sorted from blood. Subset noted: CD45RA+ positively selected. The source is a man aged 25-45 years in good health.

This clone has a single count. In the same sample, other DNA sequences code for this CDR3. The chain carries TRBV28 and TRBJ2-1; unclear D gene. Germline lookup yields CDR1 MDHEN and CDR2 SYDVKM. The CDR3 spans 13 residues. Trimming cost V 2 bases and J 2 bases, with 4 bases left between them. CDR3 bases: TGTGCCAGCAGTTTAGGGCCCTACAATGAGCAGTTCTTC. It specifies CASSLGPYNEQFF.

This clone was detected only once. The V gene is TRBV19, the J gene TRBJ2-7, with D unresolved. The length of the CDR3 is 15 residues. Trimming stripped 5 bases from V and 6 bases from J, with 20 bases between. Germline V gene data show CDR1 as LNHDA and CDR2 as SQIVND (reference sequence). The CDR3 loop is CASSPRPPMVSEQYF. CDR3 bases: TGTGCCAGTAGTCCTCGGCCCCCAATGGTTTCCGAGCAGTACTTC.

V is TRBV28 and J is TRBJ2-4; a possible D gene is TRBD1 (6 bases). Deletions cut 5 bases from V and 8 bases from J, with 19 bases between. Germline values: CDR1 MDHEN, CDR2 SYDVKM. CDR3 length: 15 residues. The CDR3 DNA is TGTGCCAGCAGTGCCCCCAAATCATGGGGGCACATTCAGTACTTC. Amino acids: CASSAPKSWGHIQYF.

This sequence joins TRBV6-1 and TRBJ2-1; D is uncertain. The CDR3 runs 13 residues. Trimming took off 3 bases at V and 6 bases at J, with 9 bases between the two ends. Germline-derived CDR1 and CDR2 are MNHNS and SASEGT. The DNA of the CDR3 is TGTGCCAGCAGTGACCCTCTACCCAATGAGCAGTTCTTC. Translation: CASSDPLPNEQFF.

This clone was counted a single time. The chain couples TRBV7-2 to TRBJ2-7, with TRBD1 as a possible D gene (6 bases). Germline-derived CDR1 and CDR2 are SGHTA and FQGNSA. V was cut by 1 base and J by 3 bases, with 16 bases left in between. The CDR3 totals 16 residues. The CDR3 region is CASSLGTHREGYEQYF. As DNA, the CDR3 is TGTGCCAGCAGCTTAGGGACGCACAGGGAAGGCTACGAGCAGTACTTC. Filled out from reference TRBV7-2 and TRBJ2-7, the complete variable domain reads GAGVSQSPSNKVTEKGKDVELRCDPISGHTALYWYRQSLGQGLEFLIYFQGNSAPDKSGLPSDRFSAERTGGSVSTLTIQRTQQEDSAVYLCASSLGTHREGYEQYFGPGTRLTVT.

The V gene is TRBV20-1, the J gene TRBJ2-2; D gene ambiguous. The length of the CDR3 is 11 residues. V shed 5 bases and J shed 3 bases, with 4 bases lying between them. The germline gives CDR1 DFQATT, CDR2 SNEGSKA (reference sequence). The CDR3 spells CSAYYTGELFF. The DNA of the CDR3 is TGCAGTGCTTATTACACCGGGGAGCTGTTTTTT.